These T cell receptor beta chains were read from a single sample in a study of response to subunit inactivated influenza vaccine. TCRdb itself ran the RT-PCR reads through MiXCR, one entry per CDR3 protein. The sample consists of 650,000 to 700,000 distinct CDR3 sequences, less than 20% of them appearing once. Material: PBMCs from blood, obtained 11 to 12 days after vaccination. Receptors were obtained from a man between 50 and 59 years old who received an inactivated influenza vaccine. The CDR3 runs from the conserved cysteine through the conserved F or W. A D gene is named only where the DNA matches it firmly. Clone size is given for some rows only: seen once, a few or many times, or a class if the clone is expanded.

TRBJ2-1	14	.	TRBV5-1	.	TGCGCCAGCAGCAAGGAACCCTTCTACAATGAGCAGTTCTTC	CASSKEPFYNEQFF
TRBJ1-5	16	.	TRBV4-2	few	TGTGCCAGCAGCCAAGATACAACAGGGTACAATCAGCCCCAGCATTTT	CASSQDTTGYNQPQHF
TRBJ2-5	15	.	TRBV12-3/TRBV12-4	many	TGTGCCAGCAGTTTACTTTCGGGCCGGCAAGAGACCCAGTACTTC	CASSLLSGRQETQYF
TRBJ2-7	12	TRBD2	TRBV20-1	many	TGCAGTGCCCCGACTAGCGGCTACGAGCAGTACTTC	CSAPTSGYEQYF
TRBJ1-2	13	.	TRBV12-3/TRBV12-4	.	TGTGCCAGCAGTTTGGGGGCGAGTGCAGGCTACACCTTC	CASSLGASAGYTF
TRBJ1-4	15	TRBD1	TRBV6-1	.	TGTGCCAGCAGCGGAAAGGGACAGAGAAATGAAAAACTGTTTTTT	CASSGKGQRNEKLFF
TRBJ1-4	14	.	TRBV12-3/TRBV12-4	.	TGTGCCAGCAGTTTGTGGGGGGCGCAGGAAAAACTGTTTTTT	CASSLWGAQEKLFF
TRBJ2-5	13	.	TRBV5-1	few	TGCGCCAGCAGCTTGGTAGACCAAGAGACCCAGTACTTC	CASSLVDQETQYF
TRBJ1-5	13	.	TRBV30	.	TGTGCCTGGAGTGTCGGGCCCCGGGGACCCCAGCATTTT	CAWSVGPRGPQHF
TRBJ1-2	13	TRBD1	TRBV6-6	.	TGTGCCAGCAGTGCGCAGGGGGACTATGGCTACACCTTC	CASSAQGDYGYTF
TRBJ2-3	16	.	TRBV6-1	.	TGTGCCACGTCGGGGTCTGTCCAGGGACTCTCAGATACGCAGTATTTT	CATSGSVQGLSDTQYF
TRBJ2-1	15	.	TRBV5-5	.	TGTGCCAGCACTCAGGGAGTCAGTAGGAACAATGAGCAGTTCTTC	CASTQGVSRNNEQFF
TRBJ1-1	15	.	TRBV28	.	TGTGCCAGCAGTTCGATCGGGGGAGGACGCACTGAAGCTTTCTTT	CASSSIGGGRTEAFF
TRBJ2-6	16	.	TRBV15	few	TGTGCCACCAGCAGAGATAAGGGCTCTGGGGCCAACGTCCTGACTTTC	CATSRDKGSGANVLTF
TRBJ2-2	16	.	TRBV6-7	.	TGTGCCAGCAGCCCAGCGTGGGGGAGTGAGGCCGGGGAGCTGTTTTTT	CASSPAWGSEAGELFF
TRBJ2-7	14	.	TRBV7-9	few	TGTGCCAGCAGCTCAGGACCGGGTGCCTACGAGCAGTACTTC	CASSSGPGAYEQYF
TRBJ2-2	15	.	TRBV4-3	few	TGCGCCAGCAGCCAAGGGACACACAACACCGGGGAGCTGTTTTTT	CASSQGTHNTGELFF
TRBJ2-1	15	.	TRBV9	.	TGTGCCAGCAGCGTCAGCGGGTCGACCTACAATGAGCAGTTCTTC	CASSVSGSTYNEQFF
TRBJ1-5	17	TRBD1	TRBV12-3/TRBV12-4	few	TGTGCCAGCAGTTACGACAGGGGCTCCTTTAGCAATCAGCCCCAGCATTTT	CASSYDRGSFSNQPQHF
TRBJ2-3	14	.	TRBV7-2	many	TGTGCCAGCAGCCTAGGCCCATGGTTGGATACGCAGTATTTT	CASSLGPWLDTQYF
TRBJ1-5	15	TRBD1	TRBV7-2	few	TGTGCCAGCAGCTTGGGACAGGGAGGAAGTCAGCCCCAGCATTTT	CASSLGQGGSQPQHF
TRBJ2-5	15	.	TRBV11-2	.	TGTGCCAGCAGCTTAGATCTATGGCAGGGAGAGACCCAGTACTTC	CASSLDLWQGETQYF
TRBJ2-7	16	TRBD2	TRBV20-1	.	TGCAGTGCTAGAGTGCTTGGGGGAGGGGAAGGAGACGAGCAGTACTTC	CSARVLGGGEGDEQYF
TRBJ2-7	15	TRBD2	TRBV20-1	many	TGCAGTGCTAGAGATTTGAGCGGGAGGGCCGACGAGCAGTACTTC	CSARDLSGRADEQYF
TRBJ1-6	16	TRBD1	TRBV4-2	.	TGTGCCAGCAGCCAGGCAGGACAGGGATTTAATTCACCCCTCCACTTT	CASSQAGQGFNSPLHF
TRBJ2-3	15	TRBD2	TRBV10-3	few	TGTGCCATCAAACTAGCGGGAGGAGGCACAGATACGCAGTATTTT	CAIKLAGGGTDTQYF
TRBJ2-3	14	.	TRBV28	few	TGTGCCAGCAGTATGAGGGGTTCCACAGATACGCAGTATTTT	CASSMRGSTDTQYF
TRBJ2-5	14	.	TRBV7-2	.	TGTGCCAGCAGCTCGGGTGGGCCCCAAGAGACCCAGTACTTC	CASSSGGPQETQYF
TRBJ1-4	14	TRBD1	TRBV4-2	.	TGTGCCAGCAGGGACGACAGGGTCGGGGAAAAACTGTTTTTT	CASRDDRVGEKLFF
TRBJ2-1	15	.	TRBV9	many	TGTGCCAGCAGCCCCCGACGGAGGCCCTACAATGAGCAGTTCTTC	CASSPRRRPYNEQFF
TRBJ2-1	13	.	TRBV29-1	few	TGCAGCGCGCTACTCGGGGGCGGGGTTGAGCAGTTCTTC	CSALLGGGVEQFF
TRBJ2-2	15	.	TRBV30	.	TGTGCCTGGAGTGTACGGGGCTTGAACACCGGGGAGCTGTTTTTT	CAWSVRGLNTGELFF
TRBJ2-2	17	.	TRBV10-1	.	TGCGCCAGCAGTGAGCCTTACACAGGGCTTGACACCGGGGAGCTGTTTTTT	CASSEPYTGLDTGELFF
TRBJ2-1	15	.	TRBV6-2/TRBV6-3	few	TGTGCCAGCAGTTACACGGGTTTCTCCTACAATGAGCAGTTCTTC	CASSYTGFSYNEQFF
TRBJ2-1	15	TRBD1	TRBV12-3/TRBV12-4	.	TGTGCCAGCAGTTCCCCCGGGACAGGGGGCCATGAGCAGTTCTTC	CASSSPGTGGHEQFF
TRBJ2-7	14	.	TRBV11-2	.	TGTGCCAGCAGCTTAGTCCGGAAGCCCTACGAGCAGTACTTC	CASSLVRKPYEQYF
TRBJ2-2	13	.	TRBV3-1	.	TGTGCCAGCAGCCTCGGGCGTAACCGGGAGCTGTTTTTT	CASSLGRNRELFF
TRBJ2-7	15	TRBD2	TRBV7-9	few	TGTGCCAGCAGCTTAGAAGTCGCAGGACTAGGCGAGCAGTACTTC	CASSLEVAGLGEQYF
TRBJ1-2	13	TRBD1	TRBV20-1	.	TGCAGTGCCAAGGACAGGCGGGACTATGGCTACACCTTC	CSAKDRRDYGYTF
TRBJ2-6	16	.	TRBV3-1	many	TGTGCCAGCAGCCGATCCAGGGTTGCTGGGGCCAACGTCCTGACTTTC	CASSRSRVAGANVLTF
TRBJ2-1	16	.	TRBV14	.	TGTGCCAGCAGCAGGACCGGCCGGAGCTCCTACAATGAGCAGTTCTTC	CASSRTGRSSYNEQFF
TRBJ1-2	14	.	TRBV6-1	few	TGTGCCATCACGGAGGACCTCCCTAACTATGGCTACACCTTC	CAITEDLPNYGYTF
TRBJ2-5	15	.	TRBV5-1	few	TGCGCCAGCAGCTTGGCCGGGGAATACCAAGAGACCCAGTACTTC	CASSLAGEYQETQYF
TRBJ2-2	15	.	TRBV5-1	few	TGCGCCAGCAGCTTGGGACTAGATAACACCGGGGAGCTGTTTTTT	CASSLGLDNTGELFF
TRBJ1-1	15	.	TRBV5-5	few	TGTGCCAGCAGCTTGGCCTCGAGGGGGAACACTGAAGCTTTCTTT	CASSLASRGNTEAFF
TRBJ2-5	12	.	TRBV29-1	many	TGCAGCGCGACTCTCGGGATAGAGACCCAGTACTTC	CSATLGIETQYF
TRBJ1-1	15	TRBD1	TRBV29-1	few	TGCGCAACCCTCGGCGGGACAGTACAGAACACTGAAGCTTTCTTT	CATLGGTVQNTEAFF
TRBJ2-1	16	.	TRBV2	.	TGTGCCAGCAGCTACCACCTTAGTACATCCTACAATGAGCAGTTCTTC	CASSYHLSTSYNEQFF
TRBJ2-1	12	.	TRBV11-2	.	TGTGCCAGCAGCTTAGCGAAGTCCTGGCAGTTCTTC	CASSLAKSWQFF
TRBJ1-1	15	.	TRBV7-8	few	TGTGCCAGCAGCTTAGATAGGAAGCACAGGGTTGAAGCTTTCTTT	CASSLDRKHRVEAFF
TRBJ2-1	15	TRBD1	TRBV5-1	.	TGCGCCAGCAGCTTGGGGGGACAGGGAAGCAATGAGCAGTTCTTC	CASSLGGQGSNEQFF
TRBJ2-2	15	.	TRBV9	.	TGTGCCAGCAGCGTGGGACGGGAGAACACCGGGGAGCTGTTTTTT	CASSVGRENTGELFF
TRBJ2-1	13	.	TRBV12-3/TRBV12-4	few	TGTGCCAGCAGAAACACCGCGGCGGATGAGCAGTTCTTC	CASRNTAADEQFF
TRBJ2-3	14	.	TRBV7-8	.	TGTGCCAGCACACAGGGTACCAGGACAGATACGCAGTATTTT	CASTQGTRTDTQYF
TRBJ1-1	14	.	TRBV7-9	.	TGTGCCAGCAGCTCTAACACAGTGAACACTGAAGCTTTCTTT	CASSSNTVNTEAFF